The T cell receptor (beta chain) described here comes from a study of beta chain features in type 1 diabetes. Study results and limitations: Within patients, naive, central memory and Treg TCRB repertoires seemed more similar than within healthy donors.

Investigators reverse transcribed all isolated RNA, so they sequenced expressed TCRB transcripts. Assay: immunoSEQ multiplex PCR; the TCRdb copy retains only in-frame clones and omits some. The sample records 300,000 to 350,000 clones, around 13% being singletons. Germline CDR1 reads SNHLY; CDR2 reads FYNNEI. The CDR3 loop spans 15 amino acids. Trimming removed 7 bases at V and 0 bases at J, with 15 bases between. For this clone: The antigen remains unidentified.

The sequenced sample was central memory CD4+ T cells from blood. The TCR comes from a man aged 25 to 40 in good health. The V call is TRBV2, the J call TRBJ2-5; D may be TRBD1 or TRBD2 (6 bases each). In nucleotides, the CDR3 is TGTGCCAGCATCCGGGGGCCTGATTACCAAGAGACCCAGTACTTC. Its protein product is CASIRGPDYQETQYF. The variable domain in full, with the rest retrieved from reference TRBV2 and TRBJ2-5, is EPEVTQTPSHQVTQMGQEVILRCVPISNHLYFYWYRQILGQKVEFLVSFYNNEISEKSEIFDDQFSVERPDGSNFTLKIRSTKLEDSAMYFCASIRGPDYQETQYFGPGTRLLVL.